Following are 18 T cell receptor beta chains from one sample sequenced in a study of shared clonotypes between healthy human individuals. TCRdb keeps only in-frame clones here, not all; method: immunoSEQ multiplex PCR. The sample lists hundreds of thousands of clones, more than 75% occurring once. The sequencing sample was made of PBMCs. These TCRs come from a middle-aged woman in good health. Some clones in this sample may be carry-over from other donors' samples.

This clone turned up a few times. J is TRBJ1-5 and V is TRBV30; D gene uncertain. There are 13 residues in the CDR3. Looked up from germline, CDR1 is GTSNPN and CDR2 is SVGIG (reference sequence). V gave up 4 bases and J gave up 1 base, with 8 bases separating them. CDR3 bases: TGTGCCTGGATGTTGGGGAGCAATCAGCCCCAGCATTTT. The encoded protein is CAWMLGSNQPQHF.

CDR3 bases: TGTGCCAGCAGCTTAGTGGCATCGGAGACCCAGTACTTC. Residues: CASSLVASETQYF. The chain couples TRBV13 to TRBJ2-5; D unresolved. V was shortened by 1 base and J by 5 bases, with 8 bases between the two germline ends. The CDR3 consists of 13 residues. Germline V CDR1 and CDR2: PRHDT, FYEKMQ (reference sequence).

The chain employs TRBV6-6 and TRBJ1-5; 10 bases map to TRBD1. From germline, CDR1 is MNHNY and CDR2 SVGAGI (reference sequence). V dropped 9 bases and J dropped 5; count of bases not matched to a gene: 7. The CDR3 is made up of 14 amino acids. The CDR3 loop reads CASASGQGDQPQHF. The CDR3 DNA sequence: TGTGCCAGTGCTTCCGGACAGGGGGATCAGCCCCAGCATTTT.

The chain recombines TRBV6-5 with TRBJ1-4; TRBD1 matches at 7 bases. Germline V gene lookup returns CDR1 MNHEY and CDR2 SVGAGI. V was clipped by 6 bases and J by 7 bases; unmatched bases: 14. The CDR3 spans 16 residues. Here the CDR3 DNA reads TGTGCCAGCAGGTACCGGGACAGCCCCTGGGGTGAAAAACTGTTTTTT. This encodes CASRYRDSPWGEKLFF.

The chain employs TRBV2 and TRBJ2-2, with TRBD2 matching 13 bases. Trimming removed 6 bases from V and 7 bases from J; junction bases left unmatched: 5. The CDR3 has 15 amino acids. Per germline, CDR1 SNHLY and CDR2 FYNNEI. CDR3 in DNA: TGTGCCAGCAGCTGGACTAGCGGGAGTTTCGGGGAGCTGTTTTTT. Translated, it gives CASSWTSGSFGELFF.

The chain uses TRBV7-2 and TRBJ1-1; 7 nucleotides line up with TRBD1. Per germline, CDR1 SGHTA and CDR2 FQGNSA. This CDR3 contains 15 residues. J was trimmed by 1 base and V by 5 bases; bases with no gene match: 7. The CDR3 protein is CASSLTGTANTEAFF. The CDR3 DNA sequence: TGTGCCAGCAGCCTAACCGGGACAGCGAACACTGAAGCTTTCTTT. The variable domain in full, completed from reference TRBV7-2 and TRBJ1-1, reads GAGVSQSPSNKVTEKGKDVELRCDPISGHTALYWYRQSLGQGLEFLIYFQGNSAPDKSGLPSDRFSAERTGGSVSTLTIQRTQQEDSAVYLCASSLTGTANTEAFFGQGTRLTVV.

As for this clone: A much larger clone lies a single base off, so this may be a read error. Other DNA sequences from this sample encode an identical CDR3 as well. The chain has TRBV6-1 and TRBJ2-1, with a tentative D call TRBD2 (6 bases). The CDR3 totals 15 residues. Trimming took 0 bases from V and 2 from J, leaving 8 bases between them. Germline CDR1 and CDR2: MNHNS and SASEGT. The CDR3 sequence: CASSEAGEAYNEQFF. CDR3 in DNA: TGTGCCAGCAGTGAAGCGGGGGAGGCCTACAATGAGCAGTTCTTC.

The chain links TRBV30 to TRBJ2-6; D unclear. V lost 4 bases, J lost 0 bases, and 7 bases lay in between. Looked up from germline, CDR1 is GTSNPN and CDR2 is SVGIG (reference sequence). The CDR3 runs to 14 residues. CDR3 DNA sequence: TGTGCCTGGATCGGTTACTCTGGGGCCAACGTCCTGACTTTC. It specifies CAWIGYSGANVLTF.

The chain employs TRBV11-3 and TRBJ2-2, with a possible D match to TRBD2 (6 bases). The CDR3 length is 15 residues. In germline, CDR1 is SGHNT, CDR2 YENEEA. V was trimmed by 1 base and J by 4 bases, leaving 10 bases between them. The CDR3 DNA reads TGTGCCAGCAGCTTAGGCAATAGCGGCACCGGGGAGCTGTTTTTT. It specifies CASSLGNSGTGELFF.

This clone was observed once. CDR3 sequence reads: CASSLVAGISQAFF. CDR3 bases: TGTGCCAGCAGCTTAGTGGCCGGTATTTCCCAAGCTTTCTTT. The V gene is TRBV7-9, the J gene TRBJ1-1; D unresolved. Trimming took off 1 base at V and 9 bases at J, with 15 bases between the two ends. Per germline, CDR1 SEHNR and CDR2 FQNEAQ (reference sequence). The CDR3 is made up of 14 amino acids.

V and J are TRBV5-5 and TRBJ2-2; tentative D call: TRBD2 (5 bases). Trimming removed 4 bases from V and 6 bases from J, with 19 bases in between. Germline-derived CDR1 and CDR2 are SGHKS and YYEKEE (reference sequence). The CDR3 covers 16 residues. The CDR3 nucleotides are TGTGCCAGCAGCGTCCGGGATTCTCGGAAGGCCGGGGAGCTGTTTTTT. Protein: CASSVRDSRKAGELFF.

There are many counts of this clone. CDR3 loop: CASRWSLADSYEQYF. CDR3 DNA sequence: TGTGCCAGCAGGTGGTCCCTAGCGGACTCCTACGAGCAGTACTTC. This chain uses TRBV6-5 with TRBJ2-7; 7 bases agree with TRBD2. The length of the CDR3 is 15 residues. V lost 6 bases and J lost 0; bases outside the gene matches: 8. The germline CDR1 and CDR2 sequences are MNHEY and SVGAGI.

This chain links TRBV10-3 with TRBJ2-1; D possibly corresponds to TRBD2 (6 bases). This CDR3 has 15 residues. Per germline, CDR1 ENHRY and CDR2 SYGVKD. V lost 8 bases and J lost 8, with 22 bases in between. This chain's CDR3 is CAIRAAGLQADEQFF. The CDR3 coding sequence is TGTGCCATCCGCGCCGCGGGACTCCAGGCCGATGAGCAGTTCTTC.

The CDR3 here is CASSTQGYSNQPQHF. The CDR3 coding sequence is TGTGCCAGCTCAACACAGGGCTATAGCAATCAGCCCCAGCATTTT. The rearrangement links TRBV18 to TRBJ1-5; D possibly corresponds to TRBD1 (6 bases). The length of the CDR3 is 15 residues. CDR1 KGHSH and CDR2 LQKENI come from the germline V gene. The germline V and J ends were trimmed by 5 bases and 0 bases, with 11 bases remaining between them.

V and J are TRBV28 and TRBJ1-2; 10 bases match TRBD1. Germline assignment: CDR1 MDHEN and CDR2 SYDVKM. J lost 10 bases, V lost 7 bases, and 12 bases had no gene match. CDR3 length equals 14 residues. The CDR3 sequence is CASILNPGTGDYTF. DNA for the CDR3: TGTGCCAGCATTCTCAACCCCGGGACAGGGGACTACACCTTC.

J is TRBJ2-7 and V is TRBV5-1; 9 positions match TRBD1. V lost 4 bases, J lost 5 bases, and 7 bases stayed unmatched. CDR3 length: 14 residues. Germline assignment: CDR1 SGHRS and CDR2 YFSETQ. CDR3 region: CASSLGQGFDEQYF. For the CDR3, the DNA is TGCGCCAGCAGCCTGGGACAGGGATTTGACGAGCAGTACTTC.

In the case of this clone: A far bigger clonotype differs at one base, so this is likely a read error. The chain is built from TRBV11-2 and TRBJ2-5; 8 bases are a match to TRBD1. The assigned J gene may be wrong: the sequence end matches TRBJ2-7 better. CDR3 length: 15 amino acids. Per germline, CDR1 SGHAT and CDR2 FQNNGV. This CDR3 is CASSLGQGLRHEQYF. In DNA, the CDR3 is TGTGCCAGCAGCTTAGGACAGGGGCTGCGGCACGAGCAGTACTTC.

This clone showed up just a few times. The J gene is TRBJ1-3, the V gene TRBV7-9; 7 nucleotides align to TRBD1. J gave up 2 bases and V 1 base, and 5 bases lay outside the gene matches. The germline gives CDR1 SEHNR, CDR2 FQNEAQ (reference sequence). The CDR3 runs 16 residues. CDR3 region: CASSLVAGTAGNTIYF. CDR3 DNA sequence: TGTGCCAGCAGCTTAGTGGCTGGGACAGCTGGAAACACCATATATTTT.